One sample yielded the 20 T cell receptor beta chains listed below, sequenced in a study of T-cell reconstitution after alpha-beta-depleted transplantation in children. Researchers prepared the TCRbeta library using unique molecular identifiers, the study reports. MiXCR was run by TCRdb on the PCR reads, yielding one entry per CDR3 protein. The table shows around 670,000 distinct CDR3 sequences, with over 10% occurring only once. This specimen was PBMCs, taken before TCRalphabeta/CD19-depleted stem cell transplant. Source of these receptors: a girl aged 2-10 years with congenital amegakaryocytic thrombocytopenia, due to receive a stem cell transplant.

The genes are TRBV4-1 and TRBJ2-1; D is perhaps TRBD2 (6 bases). The CDR3 length is 15 residues. CDR1 is MGHRA and CDR2 is YSYEKL in the germline V gene. The ends were cut back, 4 bases at V and 6 bases at J, with 16 bases in the middle. CDR3 residues: CASSLREIFSNEQFF. CDR3 nucleotides: TGCGCCAGCAGCCTCCGGGAGATCTTCTCCAATGAGCAGTTCTTC.

This clonotype occurred many times. The chain uses TRBV20-1 and TRBJ2-3; D is undetermined. From germline, CDR1 is DFQATT and CDR2 SNEGSKA (reference sequence). Trimming shortened V by 5 bases and J by 0 bases, and 15 bases separated the two germline ends. The CDR3 consists of 15 residues. In nucleotides, the CDR3 is TGCAGTGCTTCCCAGAGCCGTTCTAGCACAGATACGCAGTATTTT. This sequence encodes CSASQSRSSTDTQYF.

This clonotype was recorded at least ten times. This rearrangement joins TRBV20-1 to TRBJ2-1; the D is unclear. Germline V gives CDR1 DFQATT, CDR2 SNEGSKA (reference sequence). This CDR3 comprises 13 residues. The V end was cut by 1 base, the J end by 9 bases, with 13 bases between. CDR3 region: CSARASGRFEQFF. CDR3 sequence (DNA): TGCAGTGCTAGAGCCTCTGGAAGGTTTGAGCAGTTCTTC.

This clonotype appeared a few times. The chain uses TRBV30 and TRBJ2-5; D perhaps matches TRBD1 (6 bases). The length of the CDR3 is 13 residues. The V end lost 0 bases, the J end lost 2 bases, and 7 bases lay between the germline ends. In germline, CDR1 is GTSNPN, CDR2 SVGIG (reference sequence). The CDR3 DNA reads TGTGCCTGGAGTGTTGGACAGCAAGAGACCCAGTACTTC. Its translation: CAWSVGQQETQYF.

This sequence joins TRBV5-1 and TRBJ2-6; D is uncertain. With 0 bases removed from V and 2 bases from J, the gap between germline ends came to 6 bases. CDR1 is SGHRS, CDR2 YFSETQ, per germline. The CDR3 length is 15 residues. CDR3 coding DNA: TGCGCCAGCAGCTTGGAGGTCCCTGGGGCCAACGTCCTGACTTTC. This gives the protein CASSLEVPGANVLTF.

A few counts support this clonotype. The chain has TRBV7-9 and TRBJ2-1; D unclear. Between the trimmed V and J ends, which lost 1 base and 14 bases, there was a span of 12 bases. Germline V gene data show CDR1 as SEHNR and CDR2 as FQNEAQ (reference sequence). This CDR3 is built from 12 residues. CDR3 in amino acids: CASSLVTGGEFF. The CDR3 DNA follows: TGTGCCAGCAGCTTAGTTACGGGCGGAGAGTTCTTC.

This clonotype came up many times. The CDR3 protein is CASSLASHLTGNTIYF. The CDR3 DNA reads TGTGCCAGCAGTTTGGCTTCTCATCTGACAGGAAACACCATATATTTT. This chain links TRBV12-3 or TRBV12-4 with TRBJ1-3; D not certain. The V end was cut by 3 bases, the J end by 4 bases, with 16 bases between. This CDR3 has 16 amino acids.

This rearrangement joins TRBV7-7 to TRBJ2-3; 15 bases are shared with TRBD2. Looked up from germline, CDR1 is SSHAT and CDR2 is FNYEAQ (reference sequence). CDR3 size: 15 residues. Trimming removed 5 bases from V and 5 bases from J; junction bases left unmatched: 2. The DNA of the CDR3 is TGTGCCAGCAGCAAGGGACTAGCGGGAGGAGATACGCAGTATTTT. Amino acid sequence: CASSKGLAGGDTQYF.

The chain links TRBV20-1 to TRBJ2-3, with D possibly matching TRBD1 (6 bases). Germline V lookup: CDR1 DFQATT, CDR2 SNEGSKA (reference sequence). The CDR3 runs to 14 residues. Trimming took off 1 base at V and 2 bases at J, with 10 bases between the two ends. The CDR3 spells CSARADRSTDTQYF. For the CDR3, the DNA is TGCAGTGCTAGAGCGGACAGATCCACAGATACGCAGTATTTT.

The CDR3 coding sequence is TGCGCCAGCAGCTCCCCCCCGGGGGGGCCCTACGAGCAGTACTTC. Protein: CASSSPPGGPYEQYF. V and J are TRBV5-1 and TRBJ2-7; TRBD2 matches 8 bases. Germline V lookup: CDR1 SGHRS, CDR2 YFSETQ. There are 15 residues in the CDR3. V shed 3 bases, J shed 2 bases, and the junction held 7 bases outside the gene matches.

This clonotype was detected many times. The gene calls are TRBV29-1 and TRBJ2-1; D gene uncertain. With 6 bases removed from V and 8 bases from J, the gap between germline ends came to 17 bases. This CDR3 has 13 residues. Germline CDR1 is SQVTM and CDR2 is ANQGSEA. CDR3 sequence reads: CSVDRWGSYEQFF. CDR3 in DNA: TGCAGCGTGGATCGATGGGGTTCCTATGAGCAGTTCTTC.

This clonotype was found many times. This chain links TRBV20-1 with TRBJ2-3; D is unclear. The CDR3 runs to 12 residues. Per germline, CDR1 DFQATT and CDR2 SNEGSKA (reference sequence). V gave up 3 bases and J gave up 3 bases, with 7 bases separating them. The CDR3 sequence: CSARRLTDTQYF. DNA for the CDR3: TGCAGTGCTAGGCGGTTAACAGATACGCAGTATTTT.

This clonotype was detected a few times. The chain combines TRBV5-1 with TRBJ2-7; 12 bases agree with TRBD2. Losses at the gene ends were 5 bases for V and 6 bases for J; bases not matched to a gene: 6. This CDR3 is 14 amino acids long. In germline, CDR1 is SGHRS, CDR2 YFSETQ. The CDR3: CASRLAGGRREQYF. The CDR3 DNA sequence: TGCGCCAGCAGACTAGCGGGAGGTCGCCGCGAGCAGTACTTC.

Ten or more counts support this clonotype. The rearrangement links TRBV29-1 to TRBJ2-3, with TRBD2 identical over 12 bases. The V gene's germline CDR1 is SQVTM and CDR2 ANQGSEA. J lost 4 bases, V lost 5 bases, and 4 bases had no gene match. CDR3 size: 14 residues. The CDR3 DNA reads as TGCAGCGTTCTGCTAGCGGGAGGGCCAGATACGCAGTATTTT. It encodes CSVLLAGGPDTQYF.

This clonotype was picked up a small number of times. V usage is TRBV28 and J usage is TRBJ2-2, with D perhaps matching TRBD2 (7 bases). This CDR3 comprises 16 residues. Trimming stripped 6 bases from V and 10 bases from J, with 24 bases between. CDR1 MDHEN and CDR2 SYDVKM come from the germline V gene. Here the CDR3 reads CASRIIRPAGAEELFF. The CDR3 DNA reads as TGTGCCAGCAGGATTATTAGGCCGGCGGGGGCGGAGGAGCTGTTTTTT.

The gene calls are TRBV28 and TRBJ2-7; the match to TRBD1 covers 12 bases. In germline, CDR1 is MDHEN, CDR2 SYDVKM. The J segment lost 4 bases and the V segment lost 5 bases, leaving 6 bases of the junction unmatched. The CDR3 contains 15 residues. The CDR3 DNA sequence: TGTGCCAGCAGTCGGGACAGGGGGCGTTTTTACGAGCAGTACTTC. Translating gives CASSRDRGRFYEQYF. Looking up the rest from reference TRBV28 and TRBJ2-7 gives the full variable domain: DVKVTQSSRYLVKRTGEKVFLECVQDMDHENMFWYRQDPGLGLRLIYFSYDVKMKEKGDIPEGYSVSREKKERFSLILESASTNQTSMYLCASSRDRGRFYEQYFGPGTRLTVT.

This clonotype was detected ten times or more. The chain recombines TRBV10-3 with TRBJ2-5, with D uncertain. V dropped 2 bases and J dropped 0 bases, with 10 bases sitting between them. The germline V gene encodes CDR1 ENHRY and CDR2 SYGVKD. This CDR3 spans 15 amino acids. The DNA of the CDR3 is TGTGCCATCAGTGAGGAACTCCCGTACCAAGAGACCCAGTACTTC. Protein product: CAISEELPYQETQYF.

The V gene is TRBV19, the J gene TRBJ2-2; D is unclear. CDR1 and CDR2 (germline): LNHDA, SQIVND (reference sequence). The CDR3 totals 17 residues. Trimming pared 1 base from V and 2 bases from J, leaving 14 bases between. CDR3 sequence (DNA): TGTGCCAGTAGTATAGGAATGGAGTTCCCCAACACCGGGGAGCTGTTTTTT. It yields the protein CASSIGMEFPNTGELFF.

On this clonotype itself: With a much larger clone just one base away, this may be a read error. The chain carries TRBV5-1 and TRBJ2-7; possible D gene TRBD1, 6 bases. This CDR3 region has 14 residues. Germline assignment: CDR1 SGHRS and CDR2 YFSETQ. The ends were cut back, 8 bases at V and 3 bases at J, with 18 bases in the middle. The CDR3 DNA sequence: TGCGCCAGAAGCGAGGCCGACAGGATCTACGAGCAGTACTTC. This sequence encodes CARSEADRIYEQYF. Complete variable domain (other parts from reference TRBV5-1 and TRBJ2-7): KAGVTQTPRYLIKTRGQQVTLSCSPISGHRSVSWYQQTPGQGLQFLFEYFSETQRNKGNFPGRFSGRQFSNSRSEMNVSTLELGDSALYLCARSEADRIYEQYFGPGTRLTVT.

This clonotype has just a few counts. This chain links TRBV12-3 or TRBV12-4 with TRBJ1-5, with D possibly being TRBD1 (5 bases). The CDR3 loop spans 16 amino acids. V was pared by 5 bases and J by 7 bases, with 21 bases between. The CDR3: CASSLYAPGSKQPQHF. CDR3 DNA sequence: TGTGCCAGCAGTCTGTACGCCCCAGGGTCGAAACAGCCCCAGCATTTT.